This entry concerns a single T cell receptor beta chain. The sample originates from a study of blood T cell repertoires in COVID-19. Study details: Material from acute and convalescent COVID-19 was sourced from the United States, Italy and Spain.

Patients at the Seattle site were enrolled during active infection and followed longitudinally. Here immunoSEQ multiplex PCR was the method, and the copy in TCRdb shows in-frame clones only, minus some. The table includes 190,000 or so clones, around four fifths detected once. What was sequenced was peripheral blood. This clonotype originated in a man aged 60 to 69 with COVID-19, enrolled during active disease.

CDR3 in amino acids: CAWNLGDEQYF. The CDR3 region has the DNA TGTGCCTGGAATTTAGGGGACGAGCAGTACTTC. The chain combines TRBV30 with TRBJ2-7, with a tentative D call TRBD1 (5 bases). Germline CDR1 is GTSNPN and CDR2 is SVGIG (reference sequence). Deletions cut 4 bases from V and 5 bases from J, with 9 bases between. This CDR3 contains 11 residues.